What follows are 15 T cell receptor beta chains derived from one specimen sequenced in a study of T cells after yellow fever vaccination. Using its own MiXCR run on the 5' RACE reads, TCRdb lists one record per CDR3 protein. The profile covers some 400,000 distinct CDR3 sequences, with 18% appearing a single time and 15% to 20% taken by the ten largest. The specimen comprised PBMCs, sampled before the yellow fever booster vaccination. The origin of the receptors is a man between 18 and 29 years old who received the YFV17D yellow fever vaccine.

The sample holds a few counts of this clonotype. CDR3 nucleotide sequence: TGTGCCAGCAGCCCTAGGACAGGGACGAACACTGAAGCTTTCTTT. The encoded protein is CASSPRTGTNTEAFF. The chain uses TRBV11-2 and TRBJ1-1; TRBD1 matches at 8 bases. The CDR3 covers 15 residues. Germline V gene lookup returns CDR1 SGHAT and CDR2 FQNNGV. Trimming at V came to 5 bases and at J to 1 base, leaving 6 bases not matched to a gene. Full variable domain (rest looked up from reference TRBV11-2 and TRBJ1-1): EAGVAQSPRYKIIEKRQSVAFWCNPISGHATLYWYQQILGQGPKLLIQFQNNGVVDDSQLPKDRFSAERLKGVDSTLKIQPAKLEDSAVYLCASSPRTGTNTEAFFGQGTRLTVV.

The rearrangement joins TRBV27 to TRBJ1-1; 9 nucleotides align to TRBD1. V dropped 5 bases and J dropped 7; count of bases not matched to a gene: 8. The CDR3 runs to 14 residues. Germline V gene lookup returns CDR1 MNHEY and CDR2 SMNVEV (reference sequence). Written as DNA, the CDR3 is TGTGCCAGCAGTCCGTACACAGGGGGCTTTGAAGCTTTCTTT. Residues: CASSPYTGGFEAFF.

The V and J genes are TRBV19 and TRBJ1-5; D is unclear. There are 16 residues in the CDR3. Germline loops: CDR1 LNHDA, CDR2 SQIVND (reference sequence). The V gene lost 3 bases and the J gene lost 2 bases, with 14 bases spanning the gap. As DNA, the CDR3 is TGTGCCAGTAGTATCATATGGGAAGCGGGCAATCAGCCCCAGCATTTT. Translating it yields CASSIIWEAGNQPQHF.

The chain recombines TRBV6-5 with TRBJ2-6, with D hard to call. The CDR3 extends over 15 amino acids. V was trimmed by 2 bases and J by 0 bases, leaving 5 bases between them. Germline lookup yields CDR1 MNHEY and CDR2 SVGAGI. The CDR3 sequence is CASSYLLSGANVLTF. CDR3 coding DNA: TGTGCCAGCAGTTACCTACTCTCTGGGGCCAACGTCCTGACTTTC.

This clonotype has only a few counts. J is TRBJ2-5 and V is TRBV19, with 11 nucleotides matching TRBD2. Germline V CDR1 and CDR2: LNHDA, SQIVND (reference sequence). CDR3 size: 16 residues. Losses at the gene ends were 0 bases for V and 7 bases for J; bases not matched to a gene: 7. The CDR3 region is CASSIEASGGFGTQYF. In nucleotides, the CDR3 is TGTGCCAGTAGTATAGAGGCTAGCGGGGGGTTCGGGACCCAGTACTTC.

This chain joins TRBV12-3 or TRBV12-4 and TRBJ1-3; the D is unclear. V was cut by 3 bases and J by 2 bases, with 8 bases left in between. The CDR3 extends over 14 amino acids. The CDR3 DNA follows: TGTGCCAGCAGTTTGGGTCAGCCTGGAAACACCATATATTTT. It codes for CASSLGQPGNTIYF.

The gene calls are TRBV7-6 and TRBJ2-5; D not resolved. This CDR3 is 14 amino acids long. V lost 2 bases and J lost 1, with 8 bases in between. Germline lookup yields CDR1 SGHVS and CDR2 FNYEAQ. DNA for the CDR3: TGTGCCAGCAGCTTACGTCCAGGCCAAGAGACCCAGTACTTC. It codes for CASSLRPGQETQYF.

This clonotype has a handful of counts. The V gene is TRBV4-1, the J gene TRBJ2-7, with D unclear. Trimming shortened V by 1 base and J by 1 base, and 11 bases separated the two germline ends. This CDR3 is built from 15 residues. Germline V gene lookup returns CDR1 MGHRA and CDR2 YSYEKL. The CDR3 loop is CASSQVNSQSYEQYF. For the CDR3, the DNA is TGCGCCAGCAGCCAAGTCAACAGTCAGTCCTACGAGCAGTACTTC.

The V call is TRBV12-3 or TRBV12-4, the J call TRBJ2-5; 10 bases line up with TRBD1. After removal of 6 bases from V and 4 bases from J, the junction contained 5 bases not matched to a gene. The CDR3 runs to 14 residues. CDR3 sequence: CASSQDRGRETQYF. CDR3 bases: TGTGCCAGCAGCCAAGACAGGGGGCGAGAGACCCAGTACTTC.

The rearrangement joins TRBV15 to TRBJ2-3; D may be TRBD1 or TRBD2 (5 bases each). CDR3 size: 14 residues. Germline V gene lookup returns CDR1 LNHNV and CDR2 YYDKDF (reference sequence). V was cut by 2 bases and J by 4 bases, with 10 bases left in between. This chain's CDR3 is CATSRNQGADTQYF. DNA for the CDR3: TGTGCCACCAGCAGAAATCAGGGAGCAGATACGCAGTATTTT.

This clonotype was picked up many times. The chain couples TRBV7-2 to TRBJ2-1; weak D call: TRBD2 (6 bases). The CDR3 length is 15 residues. Between the trimmed V and J ends, which lost 5 bases and 4 bases, there was a span of 15 bases. Germline assignment: CDR1 SGHTA and CDR2 FQGNSA. The CDR3 loop reads CASSRDFSPYNEQFF. CDR3 sequence (DNA): TGTGCCAGCAGCCGGGACTTCTCGCCTTACAATGAGCAGTTCTTC.

The V gene is TRBV7-9, the J gene TRBJ1-1; 7 bases fit TRBD1. V trimming: 5 bases; J trimming: 12 bases; junction bases outside the gene matches: 9. The CDR3 contains 12 residues. The germline V gene has CDR1 SEHNR and CDR2 FQNEAQ (reference sequence). CDR3 in DNA: TGTGCCAGCAGCACCCGGGACAGTGGTACTTTCTTT. It translates to CASSTRDSGTFF.

This clonotype occurred a few times. The rearrangement uses TRBV7-2 and TRBJ1-4, with D uncertain. This CDR3 region has 13 residues. The V end lost 5 bases, the J end lost 8 bases, and 12 bases lay between the germline ends. Per the germline V gene, CDR1 is SGHTA and CDR2 is FQGNSA. Here the CDR3 reads CASSLGGDEKLFF. The CDR3 DNA reads as TGTGCCAGCAGCCTTGGAGGAGACGAAAAACTGTTTTTT.

This chain uses TRBV29-1 with TRBJ2-5, with D possibly being TRBD1 (6 bases). The CDR3 sequence is 14 residues long. The V end lost 4 bases, the J end lost 5 bases, and 17 bases lay between the germline ends. Germline V gene sequence: CDR1 SQVTM, CDR2 ANQGSEA. The CDR3 bases are TGCAGCGTTGGAACCGGACAGCTCTCTGAGACCCAGTACTTC. This sequence encodes CSVGTGQLSETQYF.

The chain uses TRBV7-3 and TRBJ1-6; D uncertain. Trimming cost V 4 bases and J 9 bases, with 13 bases left between them. The CDR3 has 14 amino acids. CDR1 and CDR2 from the germline V gene are SGHTA and FQGTGA. The CDR3: CASSSGIVGSPLHF. CDR3 DNA: TGTGCCAGCAGCTCGGGGATCGTCGGTTCACCCCTCCACTTT.